The source of this TCR beta chain is a study of blood T cell repertoires in COVID-19. Enrolment of Seattle patients took place during active infection, and they were followed longitudinally. The CDR3 consists of 15 residues. Germline CDR1 reads SGHRS; CDR2 reads YFSETQ. V gave up 5 bases and J gave up 5 bases; unmatched junction bases: 8. Under the authors' procedure: Reference gene primer amplification gave nucleated cell count estimates. Produced via immunoSEQ multiplex PCR; TCRdb's table is partial and in-frame only. That table gives V, J and clone size, and the DNA gave D and trimming. The top ten hold 7% to 10% of the sample, which has approximately 160,000 clones, around 83% seen once. This clone was picked up one time.

The V gene is TRBV5-1, the J gene TRBJ1-1, with TRBD1 identical over 11 bases. The origin of this receptor is an older woman with COVID-19, enrolled during active disease. The sequenced material came from peripheral blood. The CDR3 loop is CASRLGTGGWTEAFF. For the CDR3, the DNA is TGCGCCAGCAGACTCGGGACAGGGGGATGGACTGAAGCTTTCTTT.